This T cell receptor (beta chain) originates from a study of blood T cell repertoires in COVID-19. Germline V gene data show CDR1 as SGHKS and CDR2 as YYEKEE (reference sequence). V shed 2 bases, J shed 6 bases, and the junction held 5 bases outside the gene matches. The CDR3 consists of 15 residues. Using immunoSEQ multiplex PCR, the repertoire was profiled, and TCRdb retains in-frame clones only, with some absent. The sample gives fewer than 350,000 clones, around 90% of which show up once; 9.4% is in the top ten. This TCR was sampled from a man younger than 30 with active or convalescent COVID-19. The chain has TRBV5-5 and TRBJ1-6; 7 nucleotides agree with TRBD1. The sequenced sample was peripheral blood. CDR3 sequence (DNA): TGTGCCAGCAGCTTCCCAGGGGGTCTTAATTCACCCCTCCACTTT. This translates into CASSFPGGLNSPLHF.